A selection of T cell receptor beta chains follows, all from one sample in a study of T cell responses to AZD1222 COVID-19 vaccine. Data came from immunoSEQ multiplex PCR; TCRdb stores just in-frame clones and leaves some out. This sample has nearly 200,000 clones, with roughly 92% found just once. This specimen consisted of peripheral blood, obtained 28 days after the second AZD1222 dose. The receptors here all came from an adult who received the AZD1222 COVID-19 vaccine. Both conserved end residues are part of each CDR3. D genes are given only for firm matches. Size tells how often a clone was seen (once, few, many) or the class of an expanded clone, and some rows leave it out.

>TRBV19|TRBJ2-3|.|.
TGTGCCAGTAGTATTGGGGGGAGCTACTTCGATACGCAGTATTTT
CASSIGGSYFDTQYF
>TRBV6-5|TRBJ1-2|.|.
TGTGCCAGCAGTTACTACAGGGACTCCGGCTATGGCTACACCTTC
CASSYYRDSGYGYTF
>TRBV5-4|TRBJ1-2|TRBD1|.
TGTGCCAGCAGCTTCTCGGGACAGATATATGGCTACACCTTC
CASSFSGQIYGYTF
>TRBV4-3|TRBJ2-3|.|.
TGCGCCAGCAGCCAAGATCTGGGTGGGGCCACAGATACGCAGTATTTT
CASSQDLGGATDTQYF
>TRBV11-2|TRBJ1-6|.|.
TGTGCCAGCAACCGGCGGCAGACCTATAATTCACCCCTCCACTTT
CASNRRQTYNSPLHF
>TRBV5-1|TRBJ1-1|.|.
TGCGCCAGCAGCTTGGATCATTTAACGGAAGCTTTCTTT
CASSLDHLTEAFF
>TRBV19|TRBJ1-2|.|.
TGTGCCAGTAGCAAGGAAGGGGAGGGCTACACCTTC
CASSKEGEGYTF
>TRBV5-1|TRBJ1-5|.|.
TGCGCCAGCAGCCTCTCTGGGGGTAGCGATCAGCCCCAGCATTTT
CASSLSGGSDQPQHF
>TRBV9|TRBJ2-7|TRBD1|.
TGTGCCAGCAGCGTCCGGGACAGGGGGCGAGAGCAGTACTTC
CASSVRDRGREQYF
>TRBV2|TRBJ1-1|.|.
TGTGCCAGCAGCGAAAATTATCAGAACACTGAAGCTTTCTTT
CASSENYQNTEAFF
>TRBV10-3|TRBJ1-2|.|once
TGTGCCTCCTCGGGGGACACCGACTATGGCTACACCTTC
CASSGDTDYGYTF
>TRBV10-3|TRBJ1-6|.|.
TGTGCCATCAGTGAGTCAGTGGCACCCCTCCACTTT
CAISESVAPLHF
>TRBV2|TRBJ1-2|TRBD1|.
TGTGCCAGCAGCGACCCCCCCGGAGATCCCACGGACAGGGGGAAGGGAACGGACTATGGCTACACCTTC
CASSDPPGDPTDRGKGTDYGYTF
>TRBV3-1/TRBV3-2|TRBJ2-1|TRBD1|.
TGTGCCAGCAGCCAAGTGGGACAGGGTGGGAATGAGCAGTTCTTC
CASSQVGQGGNEQFF
>TRBV10-3|TRBJ2-1|TRBD2|.
TGTGCCATCAGTGAGTCGACTAGCGGGGGCTCCTACAATGAGCAGTTCTTC
CAISESTSGGSYNEQFF
>TRBV5-5|TRBJ1-5|.|.
TGTGCCAGCAGCTTAGGGGAGATTAGCAATCAGCCCCAGCATTTT
CASSLGEISNQPQHF